The sequence of this T cell receptor beta chain was determined in a study of CD8+CD57+ T cells in acquired aplastic anemia (dated by TCRdb to the late 2010s). Looking at the study overall: A mean of 3.2 ug of DNA, ranging from roughly 0.2 to 27.4 ug, was extracted from sorted CD4+ and CD8+ cells. A CD8+CD57+ expansion meant a frequency higher than the mean frequency seen in healthy subjects. General findings and caveats noted by the study authors: Between patients and healthy controls, no significant difference in CD8+ Simpson's diversity was found (P=0.060). Nearly 30 CD8+ CDR3 sequences were found in both patients and controls but appeared to be highly expressed in patients and within the immunodominant clones of the patients.

This clonotype was counted only a few times. There is no known antigen for this receptor. Qualities for individual bases were not recorded, and no much larger clone is one base off. The CDR3, cysteine through phenylalanine, is 16 amino acids long. Left in the record is the CDR3 DNA by itself, 48 bases read in frame from the first base. The germline V gene sets CDR1 to SGHNT and CDR2 to YENEEA. Unmatched junction bases come to 7, with V trimmed by 2 bases and J by 5 bases. TCR beta VDJ combination and CDR3 sequence profiling used genomic DNA as the template. An Illumina HiSeq 2000 was the platform used for TCR repertoire sequencing. Concerning the study's data processing: Repertoires were assessed using TRBV/TRBJ rearrangement plots, CDR3 size and DJ length profiles, and Simpson's diversity index. Whichever DNA sequence was most abundant in the deep sequencing data was defined as the immunodominant clone. CDR3 amino acid sequences were checked for sharing across subjects and were also compared against the VDJdb database and published repertoires. TCRdb trimmed the raw reads at Q25, called clones with MiXCR and kept productive beta chains. All rows with the same CDR3 protein become a single entry with the most common DNA and genes. TCRdb's processing, not the authors' own work, is the source of the V and J calls. Counted in this sample were 150,000 or so distinct CDR3 sequences; around half of them appeared once. The top ten clones comprise about 2.8% of the sample.

The patients picked for sequencing were ones in whom flow cytometry had shown an expansion of CD8+CD57+ cells. Every patient had a diagnosis of severe acquired aplastic anemia based on International Study of Aplastic Anemia and Agranulocytosis and Camitta criteria. At the time blood was sampled, none of the patients had received any therapy. TCR repertoires of sorted CD4+ and CD8+ blood T cells from severe aplastic anemia patients and healthy subjects were deep-sequenced in the study. Patients were enrolled under clinicaltrials.gov protocols 00001620, 01623167, 00001397, 00071045, 00081523 and 00961064 in the USA. Ficoll-Paque density gradient centrifugation was used to isolate peripheral blood mononuclear cells. CD4+ and CD8+ T cells were sorted by FACS or magnetic beads before DNA extraction.

The chain is assembled from TRBV11-3 and TRBJ2-3, with 10 bases matching TRBD1. The sample consisted of sorted CD4+, CD8+, or CD8+CD57+ T cells (not recorded which) from PBMCs. This clonotype was obtained from a human donor with aplastic anemia. DNA sequence: TGTGCCAGCAGCTTAATCAGGACAGGGGGAGAAGATACGCAGTATTTT. This is translated as CASSLIRTGGEDTQYF.